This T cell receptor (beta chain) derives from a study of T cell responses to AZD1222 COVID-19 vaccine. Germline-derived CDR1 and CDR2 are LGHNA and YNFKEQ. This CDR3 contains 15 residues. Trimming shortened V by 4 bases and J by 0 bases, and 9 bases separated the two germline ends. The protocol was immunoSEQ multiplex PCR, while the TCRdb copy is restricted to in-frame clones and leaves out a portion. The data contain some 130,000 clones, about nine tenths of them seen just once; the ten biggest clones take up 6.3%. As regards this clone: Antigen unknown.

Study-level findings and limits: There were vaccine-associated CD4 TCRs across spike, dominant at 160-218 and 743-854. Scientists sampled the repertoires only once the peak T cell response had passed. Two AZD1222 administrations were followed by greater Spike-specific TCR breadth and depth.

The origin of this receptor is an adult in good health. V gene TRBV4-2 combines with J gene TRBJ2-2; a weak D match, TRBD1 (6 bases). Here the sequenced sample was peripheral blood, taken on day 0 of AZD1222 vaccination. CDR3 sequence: CASSRGHTNTGELFF. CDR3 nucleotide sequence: TGTGCCAGCAGCCGGGGGCATACGAACACCGGGGAGCTGTTTTTT.